The 8 T cell receptor beta chains below all came from one sample that was sequenced in a study of shared clonotypes between healthy human individuals. Only in-frame clones appear in the TCRdb table, and some are missing; sequencing was by immunoSEQ multiplex PCR. Counted here are more than 2 million clones, 93% occurring once; the ten biggest clones make up around 1.7%. CD45RO-negative CD8 cells positively selected for CCR7 made up the naive population, which excluded terminally differentiated effector memory CD45RA+ cells. Sample: naive CD8+ T cells from PBMCs. All receptors derive from a man aged 18 to 30 in good health. Some clones in this sample may be carry-over from other donors' samples.

This chain uses TRBV27 with TRBJ2-7; 7 bases align to TRBD1. Per germline, CDR1 MNHEY and CDR2 SMNVEV (reference sequence). The V segment lost 5 bases and the J segment 4 bases; nucleotides outside the gene matches: 11. This CDR3 contains 15 residues. CDR3 nucleotides: TGTGCCAGCAGTCCCATTGAGAGGGGGCCTTACGAGCAGTACTTC. It specifies CASSPIERGPYEQYF.

The chain couples TRBV15 to TRBJ2-4, with 7 bases matching TRBD1. The CDR3 has 14 residues. The germline V gene has CDR1 LNHNV and CDR2 YYDKDF (reference sequence). Trimming took 2 bases from V and 4 from J; bases not matched to a gene: 2. CDR3 nucleotides: TGTGCCACCAGCAGAAGACAGGGAAAAAACATTCAGTACTTC. It translates to CATSRRQGKNIQYF.

The chain joins TRBV7-3 to TRBJ1-3; a weak D match, TRBD1 (5 bases). V lost 1 base, J lost 4 bases, and 11 bases lay in between. The CDR3 contains 15 residues. Germline CDR1 and CDR2: SGHTA and FQGTGA. The CDR3 protein is CASSLRGAQGNTIYF. The CDR3 DNA follows: TGTGCCAGCAGCTTAAGAGGGGCGCAAGGAAACACCATATATTTT.

This chain uses TRBV13 with TRBJ1-4; no reliable D call. This CDR3 contains 18 residues. Trimming took off 0 bases at V and 1 base at J, with 15 bases between the two ends. CDR1 PRHDT and CDR2 FYEKMQ come from the germline V gene (reference sequence). CDR3: CASSLGPLEEGTNEKLFF. The CDR3 nucleotides read TGTGCCAGCAGCTTAGGGCCTCTAGAAGAGGGAACTAATGAAAAACTGTTTTTT.

This sequence joins TRBV9 and TRBJ2-1; 9 bases are a match to TRBD1. Germline lookup yields CDR1 SGDLS and CDR2 YYNGEE. Trimming cost V 4 bases and J 11 bases; bases outside gene matches: 4. CDR3 length equals 12 residues. CDR3 protein: CASSSGQGQQFF. In nucleotides, the CDR3 is TGTGCCAGCAGCTCGGGACAGGGACAGCAGTTCTTC.

This clone has only one observation. This chain links TRBV9 with TRBJ2-3; tentative D call: TRBD1 (5 bases). The CDR3 runs to 15 residues. V lost 0 bases to trimming and J lost 5 bases, with 13 bases between them. Germline CDR1 and CDR2: SGDLS and YYNGEE. The CDR3 DNA is TGTGCCAGCAGCGTAGAGGGGATATTAAGAGATACGCAGTATTTT. Protein product: CASSVEGILRDTQYF.

CDR3 residues: CASSSNPLPVRDYGYTF. In DNA, the CDR3 is TGTGCCAGCAGTTCCAACCCTCTCCCGGTGCGTGACTATGGCTACACCTTC. The rearrangement uses TRBV27 and TRBJ1-2; D uncertain. Germline CDR1 and CDR2: MNHEY and SMNVEV (reference sequence). The CDR3 extends over 17 amino acids. V was shortened by 4 bases and J by 3 bases, with 21 bases between the two germline ends.

V and J are TRBV30 and TRBJ2-5; maybe TRBD1 (5 bases). Germline assignment: CDR1 GTSNPN and CDR2 SVGIG (reference sequence). Trimming removed 5 bases at V and 5 bases at J, with 21 bases between. CDR3 length: 15 residues. CDR3: CAWETGQGYGETQYF. The CDR3 coding sequence is TGTGCCTGGGAAACAGGACAAGGGTACGGGGAGACCCAGTACTTC.